One TCR beta chain is described in this entry. Its antigen remains unknown. This sample was taken from a study of T-cell memory formation after mild COVID-19. About the research overall: The TCR clusters were mostly specific to one donor. The study's findings and limits: Among CD4+ contracting clones, most were CM and EM, and CD8+ ones EMRA.

Germline CDR1 reads MGHRA; CDR2 reads YSYEKL. With 0 bases clipped from V and 4 bases from J, the junction kept 10 bases outside the gene matches. The CDR3 is made up of 17 amino acids. Via MiXCR, TCRdb re-called the 5' RACE reads, giving one row per CDR3 protein. The sample shows 200,000 to 250,000 distinct CDR3 sequences, 8% to 9.5% of them seen only once. This rearrangement joins TRBV4-1 to TRBJ2-7; 9 bases match TRBD1. This TCR came from a man aged 18-30 years who had mild COVID-19 (a few samples of this study predate the infection). Cell type and time point are not known. The specimen sequenced was PBMCs or a T cell subset sorted from them (not recorded which). The CDR3 DNA follows: TGCGCCAGCAGCCAAGATCTCGGTGGCGACAGGGGGTACGAGCAGTACTTC. Amino acids: CASSQDLGGDRGYEQYF.